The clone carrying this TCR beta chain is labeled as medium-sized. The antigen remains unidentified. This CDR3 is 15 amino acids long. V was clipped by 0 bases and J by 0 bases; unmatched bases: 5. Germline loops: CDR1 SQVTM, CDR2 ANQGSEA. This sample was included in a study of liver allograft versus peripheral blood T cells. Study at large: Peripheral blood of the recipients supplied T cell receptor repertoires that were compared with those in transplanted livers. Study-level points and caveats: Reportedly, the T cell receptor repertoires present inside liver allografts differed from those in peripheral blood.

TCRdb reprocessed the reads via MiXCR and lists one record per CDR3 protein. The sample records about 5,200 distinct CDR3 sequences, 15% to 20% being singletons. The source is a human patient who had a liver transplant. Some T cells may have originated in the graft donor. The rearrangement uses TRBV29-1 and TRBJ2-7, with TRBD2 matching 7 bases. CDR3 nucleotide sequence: TGCAGCGTTGAAGATGGGAGCGGGGCCTCCTACGAGCAGTACTTC. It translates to CSVEDGSGASYEQYF.